This T cell receptor (beta chain) derives from a study of T-cell memory formation after mild COVID-19. A single record per CDR3 protein comes from TCRdb applying MiXCR to the 5' RACE reads. The sample has about 270,000 distinct CDR3 sequences, 15% to 20% seen once. Study-level findings and limits: There was a balanced CD4/CD8 profile in clones contracting day 15 to 85, and later expanders leaned CD4+.

Concerning this clonotype: Its matching antigen is unknown.

The receptor comes from a man younger than 35 who had mild COVID-19 (a few samples of this study predate the infection). Cell type and time point are not known. Material for sequencing was PBMCs or a T cell subset sorted from them (not recorded which).

CDR3 sequence (DNA): TGTGCCAGCAGTGAAGCGCTTCTCCGATCTAGCGAGGGCGAGCAGTACTTC. Translation: CASSEALLRSSEGEQYF. The chain recombines TRBV2 with TRBJ2-7, with D maybe TRBD2 (6 bases). Trimming took 0 bases from V and 6 from J, leaving 21 bases between them. Germline CDR1 SNHLY, CDR2 FYNNEI. The CDR3 is made up of 17 amino acids.